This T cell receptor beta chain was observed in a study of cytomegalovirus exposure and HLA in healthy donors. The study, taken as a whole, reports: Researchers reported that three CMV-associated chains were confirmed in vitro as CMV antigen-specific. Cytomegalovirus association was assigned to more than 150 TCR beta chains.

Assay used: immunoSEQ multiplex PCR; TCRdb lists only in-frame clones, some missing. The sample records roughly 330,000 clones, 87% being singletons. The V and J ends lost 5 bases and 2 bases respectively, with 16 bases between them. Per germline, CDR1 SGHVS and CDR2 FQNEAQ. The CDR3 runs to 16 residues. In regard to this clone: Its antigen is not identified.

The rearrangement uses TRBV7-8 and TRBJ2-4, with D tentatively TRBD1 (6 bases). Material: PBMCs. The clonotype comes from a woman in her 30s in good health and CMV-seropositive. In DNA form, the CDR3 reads TGTGCCAGCAGCCCACCGCGAAGGGGGTCCAAAAACATTCAGTACTTC. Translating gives CASSPPRRGSKNIQYF.